These 9 T cell receptor beta chains came from one sample sequenced in a study of T-cell reconstitution after alpha-beta-depleted transplantation in children. Study-level findings and limits: Among T cells one year after transplant, newly produced cells accounted for most counts and diversity.

Unique molecular identifiers were used in preparing the TCRbeta library. A single record per CDR3 protein comes from TCRdb applying MiXCR to the PCR reads. The data show some 300,000 distinct CDR3 sequences, nearly 8% seen once. These TCRs' antigens remain unknown. Sequenced material: peripheral blood, taken 360 days after TCRalphabeta/CD19-depleted stem cell transplant. The receptors were gathered from a female patient aged 2 to 10 who had a stem cell transplant for Fanconi anemia, so the T cells may come from the graft donor.

This clonotype is a singleton in its sample. This sequence may be a read error, since a much larger clone differs from it by one base. CDR3 coding DNA: TGCAGTGCTAGTTGGGGACAGGTATCCAATGAGCAGTTCTTC. Its translation is CSASWGQVSNEQFF. The V gene is TRBV20-1, the J gene TRBJ2-1; 8 bases fit TRBD1. V lost 3 bases to trimming and J lost 6 bases; unmatched junction nucleotides: 7. The germline gives CDR1 DFQATT, CDR2 SNEGSKA (reference sequence). The CDR3 contains 14 residues.

The chain's CDR3 is CASRDGTGEETQYF. The CDR3 bases are TGTGCCAGCCGGGACGGGACGGGAGAAGAGACCCAGTACTTC. This chain connects TRBV6-1 to TRBJ2-5; D may be TRBD2 (6 bases). There are 14 residues in the CDR3. V lost 8 bases and J 3 bases, leaving 16 bases between the germline ends. Germline loops: CDR1 MNHNS, CDR2 SASEGT.

This clonotype appeared many times. The chain couples TRBV13 to TRBJ2-3; 8 nucleotides agree with TRBD2. Germline V gives CDR1 PRHDT, CDR2 FYEKMQ (reference sequence). This CDR3 contains 17 residues. J was trimmed by 4 bases and V by 3 bases; bases with no gene match: 12. This chain's CDR3 is CASSFDRGTSISDTQYF. The CDR3 DNA reads as TGTGCCAGCAGCTTCGACCGCGGGACTAGTATTTCAGATACGCAGTATTTT.

This clonotype was observed at least ten times. The rearrangement links TRBV5-1 to TRBJ2-5; perhaps D is TRBD1 or TRBD2 (5 bases each). The CDR3 contains 14 residues. The germline CDR1 and CDR2 sequences are SGHRS and YFSETQ. Trimming pared 1 base from V and 5 bases from J, leaving 12 bases between. The CDR3 DNA reads as TGCGCCAGCAGCTTGTGGGACCGGAGGGAGACCCAGTACTTC. It is translated as CASSLWDRRETQYF.

The rearrangement uses TRBV20-1 and TRBJ2-2; 7 bases fit TRBD2. The CDR3 extends over 15 amino acids. Germline CDR1 DFQATT, CDR2 SNEGSKA (reference sequence). The ends lost 1 base at V and 4 bases at J; junction bases unmatched: 6. CDR3 sequence reads: CSARGAAGPTGELFF. Here the CDR3 DNA reads TGCAGTGCTAGAGGTGCAGCGGGGCCCACCGGGGAGCTGTTTTTT.

This clonotype has a count of ten or more. V is TRBV20-1 and J is TRBJ2-4; either TRBD1 or TRBD2 may supply D (5 bases each). The CDR3 runs to 14 residues. The V gene lost 0 bases and the J gene lost 7 bases, with 13 bases spanning the gap. In germline, CDR1 is DFQATT, CDR2 SNEGSKA (reference sequence). Here the CDR3 DNA reads TGCAGTGCTAGAGATGAGGCAGGGACGAACATTCAGTACTTC. Translated: CSARDEAGTNIQYF.

This clonotype was detected ten times or more. The rearrangement joins TRBV10-3 to TRBJ2-3; no definite D call. CDR1 is ENHRY and CDR2 is SYGVKD in the germline V gene. This CDR3 has 13 amino acids. The V and J ends lost 11 bases and 0 bases respectively, with 12 bases between them. The CDR3 DNA is TGTGCCGTGAAGGTGGTTAGCACAGATACGCAGTATTTT. Protein: CAVKVVSTDTQYF.

This clonotype has a count of ten or more. The chain joins TRBV5-4 to TRBJ1-6; no clear D. CDR3 length equals 15 residues. The germline V gene has CDR1 SGHNT and CDR2 YYREEE (reference sequence). The V end was cut by 0 bases, the J end by 2 bases, with 6 bases between. CDR3 sequence reads: CASSLGVTYNSPLHF. The DNA for the CDR3 is TGTGCCAGCAGCTTGGGTGTCACCTATAATTCACCCCTCCACTTT.

The V and J genes are TRBV15 and TRBJ1-2, with 9 positions matching TRBD1. CDR1 is LNHNV, CDR2 YYDKDF, per germline (reference sequence). CDR3 size: 14 residues. With 3 bases clipped from V and 4 bases from J, the junction kept 3 bases outside the gene matches. In DNA form, the CDR3 reads TGTGCCACCAGCAGTAACAGGGGGCCCTATGGCTACACCTTC. It encodes CATSSNRGPYGYTF.